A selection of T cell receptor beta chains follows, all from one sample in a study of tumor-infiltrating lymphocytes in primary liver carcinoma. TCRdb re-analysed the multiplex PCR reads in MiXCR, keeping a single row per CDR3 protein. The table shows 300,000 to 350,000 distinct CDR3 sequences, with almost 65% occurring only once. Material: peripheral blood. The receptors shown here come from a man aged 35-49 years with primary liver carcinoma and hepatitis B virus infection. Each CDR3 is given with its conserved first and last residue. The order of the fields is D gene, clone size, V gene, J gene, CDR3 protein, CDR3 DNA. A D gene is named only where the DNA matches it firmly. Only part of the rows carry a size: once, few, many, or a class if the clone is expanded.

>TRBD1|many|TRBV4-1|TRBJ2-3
CASSLSGQGTDTQYF
TGCGCCAGCAGCCTTTCGGGACAGGGAACAGATACGCAGTATTTT
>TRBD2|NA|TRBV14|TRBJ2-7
CASSQSSAGGPKTYEQYF
TGTGCCAGCAGCCAAAGCTCAGCGGGAGGGCCTAAGACCTACGAGCAGTACTTC
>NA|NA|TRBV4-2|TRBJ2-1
CASSQGVGSCEQFF
TGTGCCAGCAGCCAAGGGGTAGGCAGCTGTGAGCAGTTCTTC
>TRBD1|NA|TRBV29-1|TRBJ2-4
CNAETGVDIQYF
TGTAACGCTGAGACAGGGGTTGACATTCAGTACTTC
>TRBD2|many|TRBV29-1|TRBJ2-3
CSVDHGAGVADTQYF
TGCAGCGTTGACCATGGAGCGGGAGTAGCAGATACGCAGTATTTT
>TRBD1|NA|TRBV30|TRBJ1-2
CAGDQMPAQGNDYTF
TGTGCCGGGGACCAAATGCCGGCACAGGGGAATGACTACACCTTC
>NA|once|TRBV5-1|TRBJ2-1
CASSSANWEDEQFF
TGCGCCAGCAGCTCGGCCAATTGGGAGGATGAGCAGTTCTTC
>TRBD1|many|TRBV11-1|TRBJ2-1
CASSLGWDSSYNEQFF
TGTGCCAGCAGCTTAGGGTGGGACAGCTCCTACAATGAGCAGTTCTTC
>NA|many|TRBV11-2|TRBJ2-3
CASETEFTATDTQYF
TGTGCCAGCGAAACAGAGTTTACCGCCACAGATACGCAGTATTTT
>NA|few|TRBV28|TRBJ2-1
CASRTYNEQFF
TGTGCCAGCAGAACCTACAATGAGCAGTTCTTC
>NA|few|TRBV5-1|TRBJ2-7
CASSLRGYPYEQYF
TGCGCCAGCAGCTTACGCGGGTACCCCTACGAGCAGTACTTC
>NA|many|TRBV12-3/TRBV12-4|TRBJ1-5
CASRSMGRGHQPQHF
TGTGCCAGCAGGTCAATGGGCAGGGGCCATCAGCCCCAGCATTTT
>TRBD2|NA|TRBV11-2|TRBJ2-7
CVSSLDLGTRDYVYEQYF
TGTGTCAGCAGCCTAGATCTTGGAACCCGGGACTACGTCTACGAGCAGTACTTC
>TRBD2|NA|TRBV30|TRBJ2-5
CTWSGLAGETQYF
TGTACCTGGAGTGGACTAGCGGGTGAGACCCAGTACTTC
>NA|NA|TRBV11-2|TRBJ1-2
CASSPRQTPIYGYTF
TGTGCCAGCAGCCCCCGGCAGACACCCATCTATGGCTACACCTTC
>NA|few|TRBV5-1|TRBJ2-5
CANSLNAGRQETQYF
TGCGCCAACAGCTTGAATGCGGGACGGCAAGAGACCCAGTACTTC
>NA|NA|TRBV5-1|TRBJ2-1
CASSLVLYYNEQLF
TGCGCCAGCAGCTTGGTCTTATACTACAATGAGCAGTTGTTC
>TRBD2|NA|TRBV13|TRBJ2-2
CASSSSSGRLAGELFF
TGTGCCAGCAGCTCCTCTAGCGGGAGGCTGGCCGGGGAGCTGTTTTTT
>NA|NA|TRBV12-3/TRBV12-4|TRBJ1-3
CASSLTGGGVSGNTIYF
TGTGCCAGCAGTTTAACTGGTGGAGGGGTATCTGGAAACACCATATATTTT
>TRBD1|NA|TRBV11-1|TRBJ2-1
CACSLGTGLYNEQFF
TGTGCCTGCAGTCTCGGGACAGGCCTCTACAATGAGCAGTTCTTC
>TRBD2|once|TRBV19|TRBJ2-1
CASSIPGGRKGDEQFF
TGTGCCAGTAGTATTCCCGGCGGGAGGAAGGGGGATGAGCAGTTCTTC
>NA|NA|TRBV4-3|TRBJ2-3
CANSQDLAPDTQYF
TGTGCCAACAGCCAAGATTTGGCCCCAGATACGCAGTATTTT
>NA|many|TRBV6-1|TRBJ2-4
CASSEAVTGAKNIQYF
TGTGCCAGCAGTGAAGCTGTCACGGGTGCCAAAAACATTCAGTACTTC
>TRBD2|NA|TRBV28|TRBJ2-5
CASSPQGTSRQETQYF
TGTGCCAGCAGTCCGCAAGGGACTAGCAGACAAGAGACCCAGTACTTC
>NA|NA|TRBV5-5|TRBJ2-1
CASSLAGKSLGDEVFF
TGTGCCAGCAGCTTGGCCGGCAAGTCCCTGGGGGATGAGGTGTTCTTC
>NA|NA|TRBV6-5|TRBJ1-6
CAGSLTGFDSPLHF
TGTGCCGGCAGTTTAACAGGGTTTGATTCGCCCCTCCACTTT
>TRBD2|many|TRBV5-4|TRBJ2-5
CASSLAGTSGVTQYF
TGTGCCAGCAGCTTGGCCGGGACTAGCGGGGTGACCCAGTACTTC
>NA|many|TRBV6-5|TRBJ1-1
CASSHMDVSMNTEAFF
TGTGCCAGCAGTCATATGGACGTGAGCATGAACACTGAAGCTTTCTTT
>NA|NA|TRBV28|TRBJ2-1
CASTPGVAMNNEQFF
TGTGCCAGCACCCCCGGGGTAGCGATGAACAATGAGCAGTTCTTC
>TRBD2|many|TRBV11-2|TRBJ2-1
CASSLALAGGAEQFF
TGTGCCAGCAGCTTAGCGCTAGCGGGAGGGGCTGAGCAGTTCTTC
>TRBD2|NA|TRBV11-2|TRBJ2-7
CASSLELARNSYEQYF
TGTGCCAGCAGCTTGGAACTAGCGCGAAACTCCTACGAGCAGTATTTC
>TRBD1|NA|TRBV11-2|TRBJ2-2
CVRSSGTGYNTGELFF
TGTGTCAGAAGCTCCGGGACAGGCTATAACACCGGGGAGTTGTTTTTT
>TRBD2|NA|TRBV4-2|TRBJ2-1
CASSQAASGVSSYNEQFF
TGTGCCAGCAGCCAAGCGGCTAGCGGGGTCAGCTCCTACAATGAGCAGTTCTTC
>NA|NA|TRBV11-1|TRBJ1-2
CASSPPRIIPCGYTF
TGTGCCAGCAGCCCCCCAAGGATAATTCCCTGTGGCTACACCTTC
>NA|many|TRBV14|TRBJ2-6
CASRRTGANVLTF
TGTGCCAGCAGAAGGACTGGGGCCAACGTCCTGACTTTC
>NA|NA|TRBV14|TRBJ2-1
CASNQDWTALNEQFF
TGTGCCAGCAACCAAGATTGGACAGCCCTCAATGAGCAGTTCTTC
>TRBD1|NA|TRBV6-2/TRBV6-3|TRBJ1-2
CAGRPGGTSAIYGYTF
TGTGCCGGCAGGCCAGGGGGCACAAGTGCCATCTATGGTTACACCTTC
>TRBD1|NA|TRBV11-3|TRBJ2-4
CANSSGQGRNNQYF
TGTGCCAACAGCTCCGGACAGGGGAGAAACAATCAGTACTTC
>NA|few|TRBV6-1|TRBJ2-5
CASSSFAGLQETQYF
TGTGCCAGCAGTAGTTTCGCGGGTCTCCAAGAGACCCAGTACTTC
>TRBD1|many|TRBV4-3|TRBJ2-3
CASSQDPTGETGADTQYF
TGCGCCAGCAGCCAAGATCCTACGGGGGAGACAGGGGCGGATACGCAGTATTTT
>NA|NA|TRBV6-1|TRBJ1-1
CASSEICKATETFF
TGTGCCAGCAGCGAAATCTGTAAGGCGACTGAAACTTTCTTT
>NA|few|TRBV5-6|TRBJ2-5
CASSSGETQYF
TGTGCCAGCAGTTCCGGAGAGACCCAGTACTTC
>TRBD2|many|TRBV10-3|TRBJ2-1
CAISVGLAGNNEQFF
TGTGCCATCAGTGTTGGGCTAGCGGGAAACAATGAGCAGTTCTTC
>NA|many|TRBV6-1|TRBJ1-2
CASSEASRNTNYGYTF
TGTGCCAGCAGTGAAGCTTCCCGGAACACTAACTATGGCTACACCTTC
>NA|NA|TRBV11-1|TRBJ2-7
CASRYHIDSYGQYF
TGTGCCAGCAGATATCACATAGACTCCTACGGGCAGTACTTC
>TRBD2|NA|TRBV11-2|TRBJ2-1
CTSSPQREGLNEQFF
TGTACCAGCAGCCCCCAGCGGGAGGGATTGAATGAGCAGTTCTTC
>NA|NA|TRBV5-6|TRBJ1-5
CASSLIGTHSYSNQPQHF
TGTGCCAGCAGCTTGATTGGGACACATTCTTATAGCAATCAGCCCCAGCATTTT
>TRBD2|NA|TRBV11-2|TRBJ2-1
CDSSLYPRPAGGPSDEQFF
TGTGACAGCAGCTTATACCCCCGGCCAGCGGGGGGGCCGAGCGATGAGCAGTTCTTC
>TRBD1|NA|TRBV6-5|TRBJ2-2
CATRRSRGQTEELLF
TGTGCCACCCGCCGTAGCAGGGGGCAAACCGAGGAGCTGTTATTT
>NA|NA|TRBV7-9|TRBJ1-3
CGSSPGGNTIYF
TGCGGCAGCAGCCCGGGCGGGAACACCATATATTTT
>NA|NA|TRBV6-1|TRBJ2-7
CASSEVLGLPGKQYF
TGTGCCAGCAGTGAAGTGTTGGGACTTCCGGGCAAGCAGTACTTC
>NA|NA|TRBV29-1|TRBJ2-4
CSARLVLAKNIQYF
TGCAGCGCCCGACTGGTGCTAGCCAAAAACATTCAGTACTTT
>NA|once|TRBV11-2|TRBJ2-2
CASSLRSDELFF
TGTGCCAGCAGCCTAAGGTCCGATGAGCTGTTTTTT
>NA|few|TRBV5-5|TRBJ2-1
CASSLRPTGPEQFF
TGTGCCAGCAGCTTGCGGCCAACGGGTCCTGAGCAGTTCTTC
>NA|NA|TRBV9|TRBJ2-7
CTSSVAGTSSYEQYF
TGTACCAGCAGCGTAGCCGGGACAAGTTCCTACGAGCAGTACTTC